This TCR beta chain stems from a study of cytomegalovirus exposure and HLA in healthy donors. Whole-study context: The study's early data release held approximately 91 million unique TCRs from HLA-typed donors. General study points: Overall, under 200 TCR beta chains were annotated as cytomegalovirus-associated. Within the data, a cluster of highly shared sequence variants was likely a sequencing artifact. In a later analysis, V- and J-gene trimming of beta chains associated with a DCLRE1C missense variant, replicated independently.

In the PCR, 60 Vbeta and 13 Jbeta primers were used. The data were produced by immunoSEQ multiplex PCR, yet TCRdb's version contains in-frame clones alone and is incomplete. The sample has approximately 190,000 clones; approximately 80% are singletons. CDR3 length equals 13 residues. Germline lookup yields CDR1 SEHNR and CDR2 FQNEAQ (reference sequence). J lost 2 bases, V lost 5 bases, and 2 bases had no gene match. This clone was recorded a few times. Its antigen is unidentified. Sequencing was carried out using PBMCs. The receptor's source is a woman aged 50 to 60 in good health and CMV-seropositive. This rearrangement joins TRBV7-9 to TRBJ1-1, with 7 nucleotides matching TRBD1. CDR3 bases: TGTGCCAGCAGCCGGGACAGCAACACTGAAGCTTTCTTT. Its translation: CASSRDSNTEAFF.